The 13 T cell receptor beta chains below were found in one sample sequenced in a study of T cell repertoires in cytomegalovirus infection. MiXCR, applied by TCRdb to the reads, yields one record per CDR3 protein. The sample has about 830,000 distinct CDR3 sequences, approximately 32% seen once. Antigen specificity for these receptors is unknown. Material: cultured CD8+ T cells from PBMCs, obtained from culture after CMV antigen stimulation. The receptors shown here come from a human donor in good health (CMV status not recorded). Some clones in this sample may be carry-over from other donors' samples.

A few counts support this clonotype. The V gene is TRBV2, the J gene TRBJ2-6; D not certain. The germline gives CDR1 SNHLY, CDR2 FYNNEI. The CDR3 covers 15 residues. Trimming left V 2 bases short and J 0 bases short, with 5 bases between. The CDR3 here is CASSESDSGANVLTF. In nucleotides, the CDR3 is TGTGCCAGCAGTGAAAGCGACTCTGGGGCCAACGTCCTGACTTTC.

This clonotype was found once. The junction departs from germline at one end; a sequencing error may be responsible. This chain uses TRBV29-1 with TRBJ1-2, with no clear D. CDR1 and CDR2 (germline): SQVTM, ANQGSEA. The CDR3 length is 13 residues. The CDR3 sequence is CSVKGGRARGYTF. CDR3 DNA: TGTAGCGTTAAAGGAGGGCGGGCACGTGGCTACACCTTC.

This clonotype has more than one count but fewer than ten. The CDR3 DNA sequence: TGCGCCAGCAGCCAAGACGGGGTCACCGGGGCCCAGCCCCAGCATTTT. Translated: CASSQDGVTGAQPQHF. This sequence joins TRBV4-1 and TRBJ1-5; D is perhaps TRBD1 (5 bases). Trimming took 0 bases from V and 7 from J, leaving 16 bases between them. The CDR3 is 16 amino acids. Per the germline V gene, CDR1 is MGHRA and CDR2 is YSYEKL.

This clonotype was counted only a few times. V gene TRBV4-1 combines with J gene TRBJ1-1; D is undetermined. This CDR3 is 14 amino acids long. V was pared by 1 base and J by 1 base, with 7 bases between. The germline V gene encodes CDR1 MGHRA and CDR2 YSYEKL. CDR3 region: CASSQAVSNTEAFF. The CDR3, as DNA: TGCGCCAGCAGCCAAGCCGTGTCGAACACTGAAGCTTTCTTT.

A few counts support this clonotype. Here the CDR3 DNA reads TGTGCCAGCAGCTTTTCCTCGGGACTGGATACGCAGTATTTT. Translated, it gives CASSFSSGLDTQYF. The chain is built from TRBV7-6 and TRBJ2-3; possibly TRBD2 for D (6 bases). CDR1 and CDR2 from the germline V gene are SGHVS and FNYEAQ. With 3 bases removed from V and 6 bases from J, the gap between germline ends came to 13 bases. The CDR3 is 14 residues long.

The chain carries TRBV7-9 and TRBJ1-2; D is unclear. The CDR3 spans 15 residues. CDR1 and CDR2 (germline): SEHNR, FQNEAQ (reference sequence). Deletions cut 3 bases from V and 0 bases from J, with 11 bases between. This CDR3 is CASSLREIPNYGYTF. The CDR3 nucleotides read TGTGCCAGCAGCTTGAGAGAAATTCCTAACTATGGCTACACCTTC.

V is TRBV7-3 and J is TRBJ2-3; D is unresolved. V was shortened by 5 bases and J by 6 bases, with 18 bases between the two germline ends. Germline V gives CDR1 SGHTA, CDR2 FQGTGA. This CDR3 region has 15 residues. CDR3 residues: CASSPLASLGDTQYF. The CDR3 bases are TGTGCCAGCAGCCCCCTGGCCAGTTTAGGGGATACGCAGTATTTT.

A note on this clonotype: Since a much larger clone is just one base distant, this may be a read error. The genes are TRBV7-6 and TRBJ2-7, with TRBD1 matching over 8 bases. CDR1 is SGHVS and CDR2 is FNYEAQ in the germline V gene. The CDR3 covers 20 residues. CDR3 DNA sequence: TGTGCCAGCAGCTCCCCCGAGAAGCGACAGGGGAAAATTGTTAGTGGCGAGCTGTACGTC. Translation gives CASSSPEKRQGKIVSGELYV.

This chain connects TRBV7-9 to TRBJ2-7; D is unresolved. Trimming removed 3 bases from V and 4 bases from J, with 7 bases in between. The germline gives CDR1 SEHNR, CDR2 FQNEAQ (reference sequence). The CDR3 is 12 residues long. The CDR3 sequence is CASSFGKYEQYV. The DNA for the CDR3 is TGTGCCAGCAGCTTTGGGAAGTACGAGCAGTACGTC.

The chain joins TRBV6-2 or TRBV6-3 to TRBJ2-1; D gene uncertain. Germline V lookup: CDR1 MNHEY, CDR2 SVGEGT. The CDR3 covers 16 residues. The V gene lost 5 bases and the J gene lost 6 bases, with 20 bases spanning the gap. CDR3 sequence (DNA): TGTGCCAGCAGTACCCTGGGCCTCACCATGGTCAATGAGCAGTTCTTC. This sequence encodes CASSTLGLTMVNEQFF.

The V call is TRBV12-3 or TRBV12-4, the J call TRBJ2-7; the D gene is possibly TRBD1 (5 bases). V dropped 3 bases and J dropped 1 base, with 16 bases sitting between them. The CDR3 covers 16 residues. This chain's CDR3 is CASSFQTSKGSYEQYF. The DNA of the CDR3 is TGTGCCAGCAGTTTCCAGACTTCTAAGGGGTCCTACGAGCAGTACTTC.

The gene calls are TRBV12-3 or TRBV12-4 and TRBJ1-2, with D possibly being TRBD1 (5 bases). The CDR3 covers 16 residues. Deletions cut 5 bases from V and 4 bases from J, with 20 bases between. CDR3 DNA: TGTGCCAGCAGTCCCCGGGCGACAGTAAAGAGCTATGGCTACACCTTC. This encodes CASSPRATVKSYGYTF.

This clonotype has ten or more counts. The chain couples TRBV12-5 to TRBJ2-1, with TRBD2 identical over 7 bases. The V segment lost 2 bases and the J segment 5 bases; nucleotides outside the gene matches: 9. Germline CDR1 is LGHNT and CDR2 is FRNRAP. This CDR3 comprises 16 residues. The CDR3 nucleotides read TGTGCTAGTGGTTTGCCAATTCCACTAGCGCACAATGAGCAGTTCTTC. Translation gives CASGLPIPLAHNEQFF.